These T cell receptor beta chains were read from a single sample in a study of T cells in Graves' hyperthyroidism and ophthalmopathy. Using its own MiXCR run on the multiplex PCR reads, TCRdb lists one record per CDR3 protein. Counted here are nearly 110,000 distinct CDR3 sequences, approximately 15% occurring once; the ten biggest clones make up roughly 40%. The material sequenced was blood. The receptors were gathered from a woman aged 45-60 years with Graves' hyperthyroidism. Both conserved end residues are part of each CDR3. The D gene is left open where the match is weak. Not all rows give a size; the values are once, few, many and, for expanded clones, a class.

TGTGCCAGCAGCCTAGGGGGACAGCTCGTATATACGCAGTATTTT CASSLGGQLVYTQYF many TRBJ2-3 TRBV11-3 TRBD1
TGTGCCAGCTCACGCGAGACAGGGGAGTTTAACTATGGCTACACCTTC CASSRETGEFNYGYTF many TRBJ1-2 TRBV18 TRBD1
TGTGCCAGCAGTGAACCTCATGGGACCGGGGAGCTGTTTTTT CASSEPHGTGELFF many TRBJ2-2 TRBV2 NA
TGTGCCAGCAGTCACCCCGGGACAGGGGGTGGAGATACGCAGTATTTT CASSHPGTGGGDTQYF NA TRBJ2-3 TRBV28 TRBD1
TGCAGTGCTAGTCCTCCGGGACACCTTTCCTACGAGCAGTACTTC CSASPPGHLSYEQYF many TRBJ2-7 TRBV20-1 NA
TGTGCCAGCCTGGGGCAGCCTAAGCGGGGCTACACCTTC CASLGQPKRGYTF NA TRBJ1-2 TRBV28 NA
TGTGCCAGCAGCTCCGGGACAGGGCTGGGTGCCCAGTACTTC CASSSGTGLGAQYF many TRBJ2-5 TRBV27 TRBD1
TGTGCCAGCTCACCCTCGCCCGAGACCCAGTACTTC CASSPSPETQYF many TRBJ2-5 TRBV18 NA
TGTGCCAGCAGTTTGGGGAGTCGGGCCAAAAACATTCAGTACTTC CASSLGSRAKNIQYF many TRBJ2-4 TRBV12-3/TRBV12-4 NA
TGTGCCAGCAGCCCCGCGGGTAAAGATACGCAGTATTTT CASSPAGKDTQYF once TRBJ2-3 TRBV3-1 NA
TGCAGTGCTAGGCCCACTAGCGGGAGTGGGGCAGATACGCAGTATTTT CSARPTSGSGADTQYF many TRBJ2-3 TRBV20-1 TRBD2
TGTGCCAGCACAGAAAGAGTTTCACCCCTCCACTTT CASTERVSPLHF many TRBJ1-6 TRBV28 NA
TGTGCCTGGAGTGTACAACTAGCGGGATTCGGTGAGCAGTTCTTC CAWSVQLAGFGEQFF many TRBJ2-1 TRBV30 TRBD2
TGTGCCAGCAGTTACTCGCGACAGACTGAAGCTTTCTTT CASSYSRQTEAFF many TRBJ1-1 TRBV6-5 NA
TGCAGCGTCCCAGTCCCAGGGGGTGGCTACACCTTC CSVPVPGGGYTF many TRBJ1-2 TRBV29-1 TRBD1
TGTGCCAGCACCCGGAGAGGCGGGATGTACGAGCAGTACTTC CASTRRGGMYEQYF many TRBJ2-7 TRBV27 NA
TGTGCCAGCTCACCGTTTCCTACATGGGAGCAGTTCTTC CASSPFPTWEQFF NA TRBJ2-1 TRBV18 NA
TGTGCCAGCAAGCCCTCGTCCCTAGACCCCGGGACTAGCGGGTGGAATGAGCAGTTCTTC CASKPSSLDPGTSGWNEQFF NA TRBJ2-1 TRBV3-1 TRBD2
TGTGCCAGCAGCTACCCGGGACAGGAACCCTCCTACGAGCAGTACTTC CASSYPGQEPSYEQYF many TRBJ2-7 TRBV7-9 TRBD1
TGCGCCGCGGGGAGCATCATGAACACTGAAGCTTTCTTT CAAGSIMNTEAFF many TRBJ1-1 TRBV10-2 NA
TGTGCCAGCAGCTTTTTTGACAGGGGGACCCAGTACTTC CASSFFDRGTQYF NA TRBJ2-5 TRBV11-2 TRBD1
TGCGCCAGCAGCTCCGGGACAGCAACCTACGAGCAGTACTTC CASSSGTATYEQYF many TRBJ2-7 TRBV5-1 TRBD1
TGTGCCAGCAGCGTAGTAGTAGGGTCCGAGCAGTACTTC CASSVVVGSEQYF many TRBJ2-7 TRBV9 NA
TGTGCCAGCAGTCCAGGACTAGCGGGAAGCGATGAGCAGTTCTTC CASSPGLAGSDEQFF many TRBJ2-1 TRBV28 TRBD2
TGTGCCAGTAGATGGGACAGCAATGAGCAGTTCTTC CASRWDSNEQFF many TRBJ2-1 TRBV19 TRBD1
TGTGCCAGTAGTACCTTGTACGGCTTCAGGGCAGGGGTGAACTATGGCTACACCTTC CASSTLYGFRAGVNYGYTF many TRBJ1-2 TRBV19 NA
TGTGCCAGCAGCTTAAGCCTAGCGGGAAGCGAGCAGTACTTC CASSLSLAGSEQYF many TRBJ2-7 TRBV7-9 TRBD2
TGTGCCACCAGTGATTTCTCCGGGACAGGGACCCCAGGCTACACCTTC CATSDFSGTGTPGYTF many TRBJ1-2 TRBV24-1 TRBD1
TGTGCCATCACACACTCCCAAGAAAGTGGCTACACCTTC CAITHSQESGYTF NA TRBJ1-2 TRBV10-3 NA
TGTGCCACCAGTGATCTTAGCGGGAGCCTCCTTGAGCAGTTCTTC CATSDLSGSLLEQFF few TRBJ2-1 TRBV24-1 TRBD2
TGTGCCACCCGAAGTTGGGGTGACAGCAATCAGCCCCAGCATTTT CATRSWGDSNQPQHF many TRBJ1-5 TRBV24-1 NA
TGTGCCAGCAGCTTTGACAGCCCGGCTCTTTATGGCTACACCTTC CASSFDSPALYGYTF many TRBJ1-2 TRBV7-2 NA
TGTACCAGCTCACCAGGGGGAGCCTACTACAATGAGCAGTTCTTC CTSSPGGAYYNEQFF many TRBJ2-1 TRBV18 TRBD1
TGTGCCAGCGTAACCGAGGCTGGGACAGGGCCCACCTACTATGGCTACACCTTC CASVTEAGTGPTYYGYTF NA TRBJ1-2 TRBV6-1 TRBD1
TGTGCCAGCAGCCCGTACCGGGCCAGGGGAACCGGGGAGCTGTTTTTT CASSPYRARGTGELFF many TRBJ2-2 TRBV7-9 NA
TGTGCCATCAGTGAGTCGAAAGCGGGAGAGTTAGAGACCCAGTACTTC CAISESKAGELETQYF many TRBJ2-5 TRBV10-3 TRBD2
TGTGCCAGCAGTTTACCAACCCCCTTAGTTGGCTATAATTCACCCCTCCACTTT CASSLPTPLVGYNSPLHF many TRBJ1-6 TRBV27 NA
TGTGCCAGCAGCGTCGGACAGGTTGGAGATACGCAGTATTTT CASSVGQVGDTQYF NA TRBJ2-3 TRBV13 TRBD1
TGTGCCAGCAGTTATTCGACTAGCGGGAGCGACAATGAGCAGTTCTTC CASSYSTSGSDNEQFF many TRBJ2-1 TRBV6-2/TRBV6-3 TRBD2
TGTGCCAGTAGTCTCTGGGGGGCCTTTAGCGGGAGGGACAATGAGCAGTTCTTC CASSLWGAFSGRDNEQFF many TRBJ2-1 TRBV19 TRBD2
TGTGCCAGCACCAGGGGGGCCAGTAGCGGTGAGCAGTTCTTC CASTRGASSGEQFF many TRBJ2-1 TRBV7-3 NA
TGTGCCAGTAGTATTGTACTAGGGATGTACCAGGGGGGTGAGCAGTTCTTC CASSIVLGMYQGGEQFF many TRBJ2-1 TRBV19 NA
TGCGCCAGCCAGACTGTCGCCACAGATACGCAGTATTTT CASQTVATDTQYF many TRBJ2-3 TRBV5-1 NA
TGTGCCAGCAGTTTAAATCAGGGCCCCTACGAGCAGTACTTC CASSLNQGPYEQYF many TRBJ2-7 TRBV28 NA
TGTGCCAGCAGTGTTCCCTCAGCGGGAGACAATGAGCAGTTCTTC CASSVPSAGDNEQFF many TRBJ2-1 TRBV2 TRBD2
TGTGCCAGCAGTGAAGTAGGGACTAGCGGAAGGCAAGAGACCCAGTACTTC CASSEVGTSGRQETQYF NA TRBJ2-5 TRBV2 TRBD2
TGTGCCAGCAGCCACTTGGAGACCCAGTACTTC CASSHLETQYF many TRBJ2-5 TRBV3-1 NA
TGCAGTGCTAGAGGGTCCCTCGGGGCCAACGTCCTGACTTTC CSARGSLGANVLTF many TRBJ2-6 TRBV20-1 NA
TGCAGTGCTAGAGCTAGCGGAGGGAACACCGGGGAGCTGTTTTTT CSARASGGNTGELFF many TRBJ2-2 TRBV20-1 TRBD2